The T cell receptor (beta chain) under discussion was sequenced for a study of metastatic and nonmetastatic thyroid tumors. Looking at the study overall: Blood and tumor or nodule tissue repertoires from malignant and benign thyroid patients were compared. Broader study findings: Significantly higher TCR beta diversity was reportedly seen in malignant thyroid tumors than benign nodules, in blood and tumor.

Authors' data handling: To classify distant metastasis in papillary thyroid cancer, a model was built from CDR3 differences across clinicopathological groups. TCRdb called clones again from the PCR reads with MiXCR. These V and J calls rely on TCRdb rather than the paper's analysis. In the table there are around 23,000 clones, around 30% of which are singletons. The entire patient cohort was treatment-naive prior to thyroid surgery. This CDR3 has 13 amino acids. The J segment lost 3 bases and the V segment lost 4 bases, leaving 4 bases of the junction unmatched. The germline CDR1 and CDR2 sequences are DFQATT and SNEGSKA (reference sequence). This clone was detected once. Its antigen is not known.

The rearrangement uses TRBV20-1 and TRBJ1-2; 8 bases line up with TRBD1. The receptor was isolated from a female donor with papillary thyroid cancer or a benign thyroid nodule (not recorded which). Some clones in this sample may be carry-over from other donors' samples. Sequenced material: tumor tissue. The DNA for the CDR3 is TGCAGTGCTAACAGGGGGGCCTACTATGGCTACACCTTC. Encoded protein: CSANRGAYYGYTF.